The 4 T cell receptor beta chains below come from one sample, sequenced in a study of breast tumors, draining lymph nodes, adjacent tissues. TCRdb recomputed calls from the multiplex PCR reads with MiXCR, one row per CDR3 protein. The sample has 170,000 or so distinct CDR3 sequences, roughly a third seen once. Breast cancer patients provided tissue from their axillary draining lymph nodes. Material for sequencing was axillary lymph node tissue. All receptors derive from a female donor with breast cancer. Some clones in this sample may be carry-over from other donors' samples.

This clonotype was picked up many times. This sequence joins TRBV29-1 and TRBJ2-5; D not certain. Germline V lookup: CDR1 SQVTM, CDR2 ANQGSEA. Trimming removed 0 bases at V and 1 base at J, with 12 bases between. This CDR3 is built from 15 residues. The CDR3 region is CSVEELGSRQETQYF. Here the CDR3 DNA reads TGCAGCGTTGAAGAGTTGGGGTCCCGCCAAGAGACCCAGTACTTC.

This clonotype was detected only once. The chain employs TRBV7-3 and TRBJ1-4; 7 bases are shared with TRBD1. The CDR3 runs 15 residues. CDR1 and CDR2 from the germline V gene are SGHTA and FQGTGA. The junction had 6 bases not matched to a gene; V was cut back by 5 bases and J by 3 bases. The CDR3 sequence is CASSTTGTANEKLFF. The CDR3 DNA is TGTGCCAGCAGCACAACCGGGACAGCTAATGAAAAACTGTTTTTT.

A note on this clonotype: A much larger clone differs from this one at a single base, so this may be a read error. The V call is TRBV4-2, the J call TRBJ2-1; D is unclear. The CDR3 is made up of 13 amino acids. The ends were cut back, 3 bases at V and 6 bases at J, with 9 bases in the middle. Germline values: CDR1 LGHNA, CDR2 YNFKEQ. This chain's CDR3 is CASSQRYCNEQFF. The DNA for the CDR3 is TGTGCCAGCAGCCAGCGATACTGCAATGAGCAGTTCTTC.

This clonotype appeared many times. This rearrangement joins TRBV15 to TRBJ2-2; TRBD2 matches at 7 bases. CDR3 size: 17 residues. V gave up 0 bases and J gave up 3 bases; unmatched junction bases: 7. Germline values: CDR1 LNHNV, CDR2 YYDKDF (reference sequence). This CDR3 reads CATSRDPGGVDTGELFF. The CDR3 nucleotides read TGTGCCACCAGCAGAGATCCTGGGGGGGTAGACACCGGGGAGCTGTTTTTT.